These 2 T cell receptor beta chains came from one sample sequenced in a study of cytomegalovirus exposure and HLA in healthy donors (dated 2017 in TCRdb). Receptor amplification or capture employed the immunoSEQ multiplex PCR assay. A mixture of 60 forward primers for TCR Vbeta segments and 13 reverse primers for TCR Jbeta segments was used in the multiplex PCR. Drawn from immuneACCESS, this table holds only the in-frame rearrangements with V and J called that TCRdb kept. Clones are partly lost; checked studies trace under half to an unresolved V gene and leave the rest unexplained. The sample data list 99,000 or so clones, and around four fifths of these were observed just once. Of the sample, around 8.6% is held by the ten largest clones. Sequenced input: PBMCs. The receptor source for this set is a woman in her thirties or forties in good health and CMV-seropositive.

The chain has TRBV13 and TRBJ2-3; 12 bases agree with TRBD1. This CDR3 comprises 16 residues. The V gene's germline CDR1 is PRHDT and CDR2 FYEKMQ (reference sequence). Trimming cost V 4 bases and J 4 bases; bases outside gene matches: 6. CDR3 bases: TGTGCCAGCAGCTCTCCGGGACAGGGGGCAGCAGATACGCAGTATTTT. Protein product: CASSSPGQGAADTQYF.

This rearrangement joins TRBV4-3 to TRBJ2-3; 8 bases are a match to TRBD1. This CDR3 has 17 amino acids. CDR1 LGHNA and CDR2 YSLEER come from the germline V gene. With V trimmed by 3 bases and J by 3 bases, 11 bases remained unmatched. The CDR3 DNA is TGCGCCAGCAGCCAGAGGGGGTGGACAGGGAAAACAGATACGCAGTATTTT. This sequence encodes CASSQRGWTGKTDTQYF.